The sequence of this TCR beta chain was determined in a study of STAT3 mutations in large granular lymphocyte leukemia. Trimming cost V 4 bases and J 7 bases, with 11 bases left between them. Germline V CDR1 and CDR2: SGHVS, FNYEAQ. The CDR3 covers 13 residues. Regarding this clone: Its antigen remains unidentified.

Libraries were prepared by immunoSEQ multiplex PCR; TCRdb keeps only in-frame clonotypes and omits some of them. In the table there are 30,000 to 45,000 clones, nearly 90% of which are singletons. The study's findings and limits: A small but highly pathogenic clone may have been missed. Samples missed the first appearance of the clone. Every T-LGLL patient had at least one immunodominant TCRbeta clonotype.

The specimen sequenced was PBMCs. The source is a human donor with T large granular lymphocyte leukemia. Some clones in this sample may be carry-over from other donors' samples. The chain is built from TRBV7-6 and TRBJ1-5; D perhaps matches TRBD1 (5 bases). The chain's CDR3 is CASSSGGDQPQHF. As DNA, the CDR3 is TGTGCCAGCAGCTCCGGGGGGGACCAGCCCCAGCATTTT.